These T cell receptor beta chains were read from a single sample in a study of T cell repertoires in cytomegalovirus infection. Each CDR3 protein is one row after TCRdb ran MiXCR on the reads. Of 200,000 to 300,000 distinct CDR3 sequences in the sample, roughly an eighth were seen once. The material sequenced was PBMCs. The receptors shown here come from a human donor in good health (CMV status not recorded). Some clones in this sample may be carry-over from other donors' samples. The CDR3 runs from the conserved cysteine through the conserved F or W. Fields, in order: J gene, V gene, clone size, D gene, CDR3 protein, CDR3 DNA. The D gene is left open where the match is weak. Expanded clones are given a class, and other clones once, few, many or no size at all.

j_call: TRBJ2-2
v_call: TRBV5-1
clone_size: few
d_call: TRBD1
cdr3_aa: CASSSIPGQGIAGELFF
cdr3_nt: TGCGCCAGCAGCTCGATCCCGGGACAGGGGATTGCCGGGGAGCTGTTTTTT

j_call: TRBJ2-7
v_call: TRBV7-8
clone_size: many
d_call: .
cdr3_aa: CASSLRTESSYEQYF
cdr3_nt: TGTGCCAGCAGCTTGCGGACAGAGTCGTCCTACGAGCAGTACTTC

j_call: TRBJ2-7
v_call: TRBV29-1
clone_size: .
d_call: TRBD1
cdr3_aa: CSTRQGPTSYEQYF
cdr3_nt: TGCAGCACCAGACAGGGACCCACCTCCTACGAGCAGTACTTC

j_call: TRBJ2-3
v_call: TRBV10-3
clone_size: .
d_call: .
cdr3_aa: CAIFSDTGRKQYF
cdr3_nt: TGTGCCATCTTCTCTGATACAGGGCGCAAGCAGTATTTT

j_call: TRBJ1-1
v_call: TRBV5-1
clone_size: .
d_call: .
cdr3_aa: CASSPLGGVNTEAFF
cdr3_nt: TGCGCCAGCAGCCCCTTGGGCGGGGTGAACACTGAAGCTTTCTTT

j_call: TRBJ2-1
v_call: TRBV7-2
clone_size: many
d_call: .
cdr3_aa: CASSLARNEQFF
cdr3_nt: TGTGCCAGCAGCTTAGCGAGGAATGAGCAGTTCTTC

j_call: TRBJ1-1
v_call: TRBV20-1
clone_size: .
d_call: .
cdr3_aa: CSATDSKINTEAFF
cdr3_nt: TGCAGTGCTACCGACAGCAAGATTAACACTGAAGCTTTCTTT

j_call: TRBJ1-6
v_call: TRBV7-8
clone_size: many
d_call: TRBD1
cdr3_aa: CASSLEQGAYNSPLHF
cdr3_nt: TGTGCCAGCAGCTTAGAGCAGGGGGCCTATAATTCACCCCTCCACTTT

j_call: TRBJ2-3
v_call: TRBV7-2
clone_size: many
d_call: .
cdr3_aa: CASSQTNTDTQYF
cdr3_nt: TGTGCCAGCAGCCAGACTAACACAGATACGCAGTATTTT

j_call: TRBJ1-4
v_call: TRBV3-1
clone_size: .
d_call: .
cdr3_aa: CASSLLRVATNEKLFF
cdr3_nt: TGTGCCAGCAGCCTACTTCGAGTTGCAACTAATGAAAAACTGTTTTTT

j_call: TRBJ2-1
v_call: TRBV28
clone_size: many
d_call: TRBD1
cdr3_aa: CASSPRGLRNEQFF
cdr3_nt: TGTGCCAGCAGCCCCAGGGGGCTTCGGAATGAGCAGTTCTTC

j_call: TRBJ2-3
v_call: TRBV15
clone_size: few
d_call: .
cdr3_aa: CATSRGPDTQYF
cdr3_nt: TGTGCCACCAGCAGGGGACCAGATACGCAGTATTTT

j_call: TRBJ1-5
v_call: TRBV6-2/TRBV6-3
clone_size: few
d_call: .
cdr3_aa: CASGEGGKPQHF
cdr3_nt: TGTGCCAGCGGAGAAGGGGGAAAGCCCCAGCATTTT

j_call: TRBJ2-1
v_call: TRBV6-2/TRBV6-3
clone_size: few
d_call: TRBD2
cdr3_aa: CASSTGTSRQFF
cdr3_nt: TGTGCCAGCAGTACTGGGACTAGCAGGCAGTTCTTC

j_call: TRBJ2-2
v_call: TRBV20-1
clone_size: few
d_call: TRBD1
cdr3_aa: CSASGTGFAGELFF
cdr3_nt: TGCAGTGCTTCTGGGACAGGGTTCGCCGGGGAGCTGTTTTTT

j_call: TRBJ2-1
v_call: TRBV6-2/TRBV6-3
clone_size: many
d_call: .
cdr3_aa: CASTKEVSTYNEQFF
cdr3_nt: TGTGCCAGCACTAAGGAGGTCTCGACGTACAATGAGCAGTTCTTC

j_call: TRBJ2-7
v_call: TRBV15
clone_size: many
d_call: .
cdr3_aa: CATSRPGGQGNYEQYF
cdr3_nt: TGTGCCACCAGCAGACCCGGTGGCCAGGGGAACTACGAGCAGTACTTC

j_call: TRBJ2-7
v_call: TRBV5-5
clone_size: .
d_call: .
cdr3_aa: CASSPTLLNYYEQYF
cdr3_nt: TGTGCCAGCAGCCCCACCCTACTGAACTACTACGAGCAGTACTTC

j_call: TRBJ2-6
v_call: TRBV5-6
clone_size: .
d_call: .
cdr3_aa: CASSLASDRFSGANVLTF
cdr3_nt: TGTGCCAGCAGCTTGGCCTCCGACAGGTTTTCGGGGGCCAACGTCCTGACTTTC

j_call: TRBJ2-5
v_call: TRBV7-2
clone_size: many
d_call: TRBD1
cdr3_aa: CASSQLGQQGTQYF
cdr3_nt: TGTGCCAGCAGCCAACTGGGACAGCAAGGGACCCAGTACTTC

j_call: TRBJ2-1
v_call: TRBV7-2
clone_size: few
d_call: TRBD2
cdr3_aa: CASSFDIGRDEQFF
cdr3_nt: TGTGCCAGCAGCTTTGATATCGGGAGGGATGAGCAGTTCTTC

j_call: TRBJ2-6
v_call: TRBV7-9
clone_size: few
d_call: .
cdr3_aa: CATPQRAGANVLTF
cdr3_nt: TGTGCCACCCCTCAAAGGGCGGGGGCCAACGTCCTGACTTTC

j_call: TRBJ2-1
v_call: TRBV11-2
clone_size: .
d_call: TRBD2
cdr3_aa: CASSLNVLAGGNEQFF
cdr3_nt: TGTGCCAGCAGCCTAAACGTTCTAGCGGGGGGGAATGAGCAGTTCTTC

j_call: TRBJ2-7
v_call: TRBV12-3/TRBV12-4
clone_size: many
d_call: TRBD1
cdr3_aa: CASSLDGTGFYEQYF
cdr3_nt: TGTGCCAGCAGTTTAGACGGGACAGGGTTCTACGAGCAGTACTTC

j_call: TRBJ2-3
v_call: TRBV29-1
clone_size: few
d_call: .
cdr3_aa: CSVDQGTDTQYF
cdr3_nt: TGCAGCGTTGACCAGGGCACAGATACGCAGTATTTT

j_call: TRBJ2-5
v_call: TRBV29-1
clone_size: few
d_call: .
cdr3_aa: CSVQVKETQYF
cdr3_nt: TGCAGCGTTCAAGTTAAGGAGACCCAGTACTTC

j_call: TRBJ2-1
v_call: TRBV7-9
clone_size: .
d_call: .
cdr3_aa: CASSYAPLEFDNEQFF
cdr3_nt: TGTGCCAGCAGTTACGCCCCCCTGGAGTTCGACAATGAGCAGTTCTTC

j_call: TRBJ1-6
v_call: TRBV7-3
clone_size: many
d_call: .
cdr3_aa: CASSPQGNSPLHF
cdr3_nt: TGTGCCAGCAGTCCCCAGGGAAATTCACCCCTCCACTTT

j_call: TRBJ1-1
v_call: TRBV7-3
clone_size: many
d_call: TRBD1
cdr3_aa: CASSPGQANTEAFF
cdr3_nt: TGTGCCAGCAGCCCAGGACAGGCGAACACTGAAGCTTTCTTT

j_call: TRBJ2-6
v_call: TRBV7-2
clone_size: many
d_call: .
cdr3_aa: CASSLENGTESSGANVLTF
cdr3_nt: TGTGCCAGCAGCTTAGAAAACGGAACGGAAAGCTCTGGGGCCAACGTCCTGACTTTC

j_call: TRBJ2-1
v_call: TRBV28
clone_size: .
d_call: .
cdr3_aa: CASSLMQGNEQFF
cdr3_nt: TGTGCCAGCAGTTTGATGCAGGGCAATGAGCAGTTCTTC

j_call: TRBJ1-1
v_call: TRBV14
clone_size: many
d_call: TRBD1
cdr3_aa: CATGDRANPFTEAFF
cdr3_nt: TGTGCCACCGGAGACAGGGCAAACCCTTTCACTGAAGCTTTCTTT